The 5 T cell receptor beta chains listed next were all sequenced from one sample in a study of blood T cell repertoires in COVID-19. Repertoires were generated with immunoSEQ multiplex PCR, while TCRdb's copy carries only in-frame clones and drops some. Here the sample spans roughly 250,000 clones, around 89% being singletons. The material sequenced was peripheral blood. These receptors were collected from a man aged 30 to 45 with acute or convalescent COVID-19.

The rearrangement joins TRBV5-1 to TRBJ1-1, with D possibly TRBD1 on 6 matching bases. Germline assignment: CDR1 SGHRS and CDR2 YFSETQ. The germline V and J ends were trimmed by 4 bases and 1 base, with 14 bases remaining between them. The CDR3 is 15 amino acids. CDR3 DNA: TGCGCCAGCAGCCGAGAGACAGGCGGGAACACTGAAGCTTTCTTT. It translates to CASSRETGGNTEAFF.

The chain uses TRBV6-4 and TRBJ1-3, with unresolved D. This CDR3 region has 17 residues. Germline CDR1 is MRHNA and CDR2 is SNTAGT. Trimming took off 0 bases at V and 0 bases at J, with 12 bases between the two ends. CDR3 loop: CASSDSQDLHSGNTIYF. CDR3 DNA: TGTGCCAGCAGTGACTCGCAGGATCTACACTCTGGAAACACCATATATTTT.

This sequence joins TRBV15 and TRBJ2-1; tentative D call: TRBD1 (6 bases). Germline CDR1 reads LNHNV; CDR2 reads YYDKDF (reference sequence). V was shortened by 3 bases and J by 7 bases, with 16 bases between the two germline ends. This CDR3 has 15 residues. The chain's CDR3 is CATSRGRQEMNEQFF. The DNA for the CDR3 is TGTGCCACCAGCAGGGGGAGACAGGAGATGAATGAGCAGTTCTTC.

This rearrangement joins TRBV29-1 to TRBJ2-7, with 7 positions matching TRBD2. The J segment lost 9 bases and the V segment lost 4 bases, leaving 15 bases of the junction unmatched. CDR3 length: 14 residues. CDR1 and CDR2 (germline): SQVTM, ANQGSEA. The CDR3 reads CSVVAGPTSAGQYF. In DNA, the CDR3 is TGCAGCGTTGTGGCCGGACCTACTAGCGCGGGGCAGTACTTC.

The chain links TRBV7-3 to TRBJ1-6; 7 bases map to TRBD1. The germline CDR1 and CDR2 sequences are SGHTA and FQGTGA. With 1 base clipped from V and 10 bases from J, the junction kept 7 bases outside the gene matches. The CDR3 is 15 amino acids. CDR3 in amino acids: CASSLKAGGDSPLHF. The CDR3 nucleotides read TGTGCCAGCAGCTTAAAGGCAGGGGGAGACTCACCCCTCCACTTT.